Detailed here is one T cell receptor beta chain. The antigen is unknown. The assay was immunoSEQ multiplex PCR, and TCRdb's table has in-frame clones only and misses some. The repertoire holds approximately 88,000 clones, with roughly 78% as singletons. Trimming stripped 0 bases from V and 2 bases from J, with 10 bases between. Germline lookup yields CDR1 LNHNV and CDR2 YYDKDF (reference sequence). The CDR3 is 15 amino acids. This specimen belongs to a study of a mutant IDH1 vaccine in newly diagnosed glioma. Study overall: Sex distribution of treated patients was about 62% male and about 38% female; mean age was 40.4 years. Those enrolled had earlier been treated with radiotherapy, temozolomide, or both, mostly both.

Time point described: baseline, week 1 (first vaccination visit). The treatment denotes: pre-vaccination baseline after standard-of-care therapy. Study-level findings and limits: It was about 94% of patients that developed vaccine-induced immune responses. Pseudoprogression seemingly bore no relation to changes in top peripheral T cell clonotypes.

The J gene is TRBJ1-2, the V gene TRBV15; D uncertain. The origin of this receptor is a man aged 35-49 years with glioma. Here the sequenced sample was PBMCs, taken from a glioma patient treated with radiotherapy, temozolomide or both. CDR3 DNA sequence: TGTGCCACCAGCAGAGATTGGAATAAAAACTATGGCTACACCTTC. The encoded protein is CATSRDWNKNYGYTF.